A single sample gave rise to the 24 T cell receptor beta chains below, sequenced in a study of blood T cells in healthy people across ages. Using a J-beta primer mix together with a sample-barcoded 5' primer, a second PCR was run for roughly 6 to 12 cycles. Using its own MiXCR run on the 5' RACE reads, TCRdb lists one record per CDR3 protein. This table has around 1,800,000 distinct CDR3 sequences, roughly 43% appearing once. The sample comprised blood. The receptors shown here come from a human donor in good health.

V and J are TRBV24-1 and TRBJ1-1; D might be TRBD1 (5 bases). This CDR3 spans 14 amino acids. V lost 3 bases and J lost 0, with 7 bases in between. Germline CDR1 and CDR2: KGHDR and SFDVKD. The CDR3 loop is CATSDGGVNTEAFF. The CDR3 nucleotides are TGTGCCACCAGTGATGGGGGGGTGAACACTGAAGCTTTCTTT.

Here the CDR3 DNA reads TGTGCCAGCAGCTGGAGGAGGGGGCGGGGGTACAATGAGCAGTTCTTC. It yields the protein CASSWRRGRGYNEQFF. The chain couples TRBV7-2 to TRBJ2-1, with D perhaps being TRBD1 or TRBD2 (7 bases each). This CDR3 has 16 amino acids. Germline V CDR1 and CDR2: SGHTA, FQGNSA. The V end lost 4 bases, the J end lost 4 bases, and 17 bases lay between the germline ends.

This sequence joins TRBV12-3 or TRBV12-4 and TRBJ2-7; D call uncertain. V was trimmed by 3 bases and J by 2 bases, leaving 11 bases between them. This CDR3 region has 14 residues. The CDR3: CASSFIDGAYEQYF. CDR3 coding DNA: TGTGCCAGCAGTTTTATAGACGGAGCCTACGAGCAGTACTTC.

This clonotype was seen just once. This chain uses TRBV6-1 with TRBJ2-7; 9 bases line up with TRBD1. Per the germline V gene, CDR1 is MNHNS and CDR2 is SASEGT. Germline trimming cut 7 bases from V and 3 bases from J; bases unmatched to any gene: 7. CDR3 length equals 14 residues. The CDR3 loop reads CASNTGGKYYEQYF. CDR3 nucleotides: TGTGCCAGCAACACAGGGGGCAAATACTACGAGCAGTACTTC.

This clonotype was recorded once. The V call is TRBV9, the J call TRBJ1-4; no clear D gene. V was shortened by 4 bases and J by 8 bases, with 18 bases between the two germline ends. The CDR3 covers 15 residues. CDR1 and CDR2 from the germline V gene are SGDLS and YYNGEE. CDR3 nucleotides: TGTGCCAGCAGCCCCCAGCCGGGATTCGGGGAAAAACTGTTTTTT. Translated, it gives CASSPQPGFGEKLFF.

This clonotype appeared a few times. This rearrangement joins TRBV4-2 to TRBJ2-7, with 7 bases lining up with TRBD2. Germline assignment: CDR1 LGHNA and CDR2 YNFKEQ. V was clipped by 0 bases and J by 3 bases; unmatched bases: 8. This CDR3 spans 16 amino acids. CDR3 protein: CASSQEVSGGVYEQYF. In DNA, the CDR3 is TGTGCCAGCAGCCAAGAGGTCTCGGGGGGTGTCTACGAGCAGTACTTC.

A remark on this clonotype: Given a far larger clone just one base away, this is likely a sequencing read error. In nucleotides, the CDR3 is TGTGCCAGCAACTCTAAAGAGACCCAGTACTTC. Residues: CASNSKETQYF. The V and J genes are TRBV7-2 and TRBJ2-5; D gene uncertain. The V gene lost 7 bases and the J gene lost 3 bases, with 6 bases spanning the gap. This CDR3 comprises 11 residues. Germline CDR1 SGHTA, CDR2 FQGNSA. Filled out from reference TRBV7-2 and TRBJ2-5, the complete variable domain reads GAGVSQSPSNKVTEKGKDVELRCDPISGHTALYWYRQSLGQGLEFLIYFQGNSAPDKSGLPSDRFSAERTGGSVSTLTIQRTQQEDSAVYLCASNSKETQYFGPGTRLLVL.

With respect to this clonotype: The junction departs from germline at one end; a sequencing error may be responsible. This sequence joins TRBV3-1 and TRBJ2-1, with 7 bases lining up with TRBD1. The V gene's germline CDR1 is LGHDT and CDR2 YNNKEL (reference sequence). The CDR3 sequence is 16 residues long. The CDR3 DNA reads as TGTGCCAGCAGCCCCAGAAACAGGGGCCTCAGTAATGAGCGGTTCTTC. This sequence encodes CASSPRNRGLSNERFF.

This rearrangement joins TRBV2 to TRBJ2-1; TRBD2 aligns across 8 bases. TRBJ2-7 explains the end of the DNA better; the J call may be wrong. Per germline, CDR1 SNHLY and CDR2 FYNNEI. This CDR3 region has 15 residues. CDR3 sequence (DNA): TGTGCCAGCAGTCCCAGACGGGGGGGCTACAATGAGCAGTACTTC. It specifies CASSPRRGGYNEQYF.

This clonotype was detected a few times. The V gene is TRBV9, the J gene TRBJ2-7; 8 bases are shared with TRBD2. CDR3 size: 16 residues. CDR1 SGDLS and CDR2 YYNGEE come from the germline V gene. Trimming took 0 bases from V and 1 from J; bases not matched to a gene: 6. CDR3 DNA sequence: TGTGCCAGCAGCGTAGCTCCAGCGGGGGCTTCCTACGAGCAGTACTTC. Amino acids: CASSVAPAGASYEQYF.

The chain couples TRBV10-3 to TRBJ1-1, with 7 bases matching TRBD1. CDR1 is ENHRY, CDR2 SYGVKD, per germline. Trimming cost V 4 bases and J 1 base; bases outside gene matches: 3. The CDR3 contains 14 residues. This CDR3 is CAISGAGGNTEAFF. DNA for the CDR3: TGTGCCATCAGTGGGGCAGGGGGGAACACTGAAGCTTTCTTT.

The chain uses TRBV6-2 or TRBV6-3 and TRBJ1-5, with unresolved D. Germline assignment: CDR1 MNHEY and CDR2 SVGEGT. Deletions cut 4 bases from V and 3 bases from J, with 19 bases between. This CDR3 spans 17 amino acids. The CDR3 loop reads CASSSRISQKHNQPQHF. Written as DNA, the CDR3 is TGTGCCAGCAGTTCCCGAATTTCCCAGAAACACAATCAGCCCCAGCATTTT.

The CDR3 here is CASSLSTGARTEAFF. For the CDR3, the DNA is TGTGCCAGCAGCTTAAGTACGGGGGCGCGTACTGAAGCTTTCTTT. The chain has TRBV7-9 and TRBJ1-1; D is perhaps TRBD1 (6 bases). The CDR3 length is 15 residues. Germline values: CDR1 SEHNR, CDR2 FQNEAQ (reference sequence). V lost 2 bases to trimming and J lost 5 bases, with 15 bases between them.

The genes are TRBV7-9 and TRBJ1-6; the D is unclear. From germline, CDR1 is SEHNR and CDR2 FQNEAQ (reference sequence). This CDR3 spans 15 amino acids. Trimming stripped 1 base from V and 6 bases from J, with 10 bases between. For the CDR3, the DNA is TGTGCCAGCAGCTTAGTAGACACCCGTAATTCACCCCTCCACTTT. This translates into CASSLVDTRNSPLHF.

The rearrangement joins TRBV29-1 to TRBJ2-7; D gene unclear. V gave up 4 bases and J gave up 0 bases, with 16 bases separating them. Germline V CDR1 and CDR2: SQVTM, ANQGSEA. This CDR3 is built from 15 residues. The CDR3 nucleotides are TGCAGCGTTGGTTTTCCGACGGACGTCTCCTACGAGCAGTACTTC. It yields the protein CSVGFPTDVSYEQYF.

The chain uses TRBV11-2 and TRBJ2-3; a possible D gene is TRBD2 (6 bases). V lost 5 bases and J 4 bases, leaving 13 bases between the germline ends. CDR1 and CDR2 from the germline V gene are SGHAT and FQNNGV. The CDR3 sequence is 14 residues long. The CDR3 coding sequence is TGTGCCAGCAGCCACGGAGGGCGAGCAGATACGCAGTATTTT. It codes for CASSHGGRADTQYF.

Of note for this clonotype: The junction departs from germline at one end; a sequencing error may be responsible. The chain couples TRBV12-3 or TRBV12-4 to TRBJ1-5, with 7 bases identical to TRBD1. The CDR3 has 14 residues. CDR3 loop: CASSSDRANRPQHF. As DNA, the CDR3 is TGTGCCAGCAGCTCCGACAGGGCGAATCGGCCCCAGCATTTT.

The chain carries TRBV7-2 and TRBJ1-4, with a tentative D call TRBD1 (6 bases). CDR1 and CDR2 (germline): SGHTA, FQGNSA. Trimming shortened V by 2 bases and J by 0 bases, and 13 bases separated the two germline ends. The CDR3 length is 17 residues. CDR3 nucleotide sequence: TGTGCCAGCAGCTTACCCGACAGGACGGCAACTAATGAAAAACTGTTTTTT. Translation gives CASSLPDRTATNEKLFF.

This clonotype was seen more than once but under ten times. The chain carries TRBV20-1 and TRBJ2-1; 7 bases are shared with TRBD1. The ends lost 6 bases at V and 3 bases at J; junction bases unmatched: 14. This CDR3 comprises 16 residues. CDR1 is DFQATT and CDR2 is SNEGSKA in the germline V gene (reference sequence). The CDR3 loop reads CSANPWTGTIYNEQFF. CDR3 bases: TGCAGTGCCAATCCCTGGACAGGCACGATCTACAATGAGCAGTTCTTC.

This clonotype came up a few times. CDR3 sequence: CASSQEVQRLSYNSPLHF. CDR3 nucleotide sequence: TGCGCCAGCAGCCAAGAGGTACAAAGGCTCTCCTATAATTCACCCCTCCACTTT. The chain recombines TRBV4-3 with TRBJ1-6; no firm D call. Germline CDR1 and CDR2: LGHNA and YSLEER. The CDR3 loop spans 18 amino acids. Trimming took 0 bases from V and 0 from J, leaving 12 bases between them.

This rearrangement joins TRBV4-1 to TRBJ1-2; D remains ambiguous. Germline lookup yields CDR1 MGHRA and CDR2 YSYEKL. Trimming shortened V by 2 bases and J by 4 bases, and 14 bases separated the two germline ends. CDR3 length: 15 amino acids. This chain's CDR3 is CASSQLMYESYGYTF. DNA for the CDR3: TGCGCCAGCAGCCAACTGATGTATGAAAGCTATGGCTACACCTTC.

The V gene is TRBV3-1, the J gene TRBJ2-1; no firm D call. Germline values: CDR1 LGHDT, CDR2 YNNKEL (reference sequence). Trimming left V 0 bases short and J 4 bases short, with 10 bases between. This CDR3 is built from 15 residues. CDR3: CASSQDQPEYNEQFF. The DNA of the CDR3 is TGTGCCAGCAGCCAAGATCAACCTGAATACAATGAGCAGTTCTTC.

This clonotype was seen a few times. The genes are TRBV7-9 and TRBJ2-5; no clear D gene. The V and J ends lost 3 bases and 4 bases respectively, with 15 bases between them. The length of the CDR3 is 15 residues. CDR1 SEHNR and CDR2 FQNEAQ come from the germline V gene (reference sequence). CDR3 protein: CASSLSYGVAETQYF. The CDR3 nucleotides read TGTGCCAGCAGCTTGTCGTATGGGGTTGCAGAGACCCAGTACTTC.

The J gene is TRBJ2-1, the V gene TRBV6-4; tentative D call: TRBD2 (5 bases). The CDR3 extends over 15 amino acids. V lost 0 bases, J lost 7 bases, and 13 bases lay in between. The germline V gene has CDR1 MRHNA and CDR2 SNTAGT. CDR3 loop: CASSDSGLGGNEQFF. The CDR3 DNA sequence: TGTGCCAGCAGTGACTCGGGGTTAGGCGGGAATGAGCAGTTCTTC.